The subject of this entry is one T cell receptor (beta chain). In the study's own analysis: Estimation of nucleated cell counts was performed using reference gene primer amplification. Profiling relied on immunoSEQ multiplex PCR, and the TCRdb table lists in-frame clones only, not all of them. V, J and clone size derive from that table, while D and trimming were established from the DNA sequence. Of 120,000 or so clones in the sample, 70% to 80% are singletons; the top ten hold roughly 2.6%. The ends lost 6 bases at V and 4 bases at J; junction bases unmatched: 8. The length of the CDR3 is 14 residues. Germline V lookup: CDR1 SNHLY, CDR2 FYNNEI. The sample originates from a study of blood T cell repertoires in COVID-19. In the study overall: Samples representing acute and convalescent COVID-19 were sourced from the United States, Italy and Spain. T cells, B-cell-depleted T cells, or PBMCs provided the cDNA or gDNA that served as material.

The TCR originated in a man aged 45 to 65 with acute or convalescent COVID-19. Sequences were obtained from peripheral blood. The chain carries TRBV2 and TRBJ1-1; 7 positions match TRBD1. This chain's CDR3 is CASRIQGMSTEAFF. CDR3 nucleotide sequence: TGTGCCAGCAGAATACAGGGGATGAGCACTGAAGCTTTCTTT.